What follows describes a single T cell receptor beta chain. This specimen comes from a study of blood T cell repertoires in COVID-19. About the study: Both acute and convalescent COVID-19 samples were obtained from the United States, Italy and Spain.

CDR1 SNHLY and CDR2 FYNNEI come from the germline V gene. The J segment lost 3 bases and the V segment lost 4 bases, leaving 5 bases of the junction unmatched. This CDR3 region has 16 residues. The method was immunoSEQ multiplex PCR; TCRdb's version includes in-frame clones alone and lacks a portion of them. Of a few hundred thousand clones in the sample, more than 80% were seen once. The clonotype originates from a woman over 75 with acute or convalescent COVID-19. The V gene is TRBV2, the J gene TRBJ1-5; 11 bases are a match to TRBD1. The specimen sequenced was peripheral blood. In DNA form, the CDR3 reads TGTGCCAGCAGTGGGACAGGGGGCGCTTCCAATCAGCCCCAGCATTTT. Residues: CASSGTGGASNQPQHF.